The text below deals with one T cell receptor (beta chain). This sample stems from a study of blood T cell repertoires in COVID-19. As for the study in general: The United States, Italy and Spain provided the acute and convalescent COVID-19 samples. The analysed material was cDNA or gDNA that came from T cells, B-cell-depleted T cells, or PBMCs.

Methods used by the authors: Reference gene primer amplification in the assay estimated nucleated cell counts. Sequencing used immunoSEQ multiplex PCR; TCRdb keeps in-frame clones, though not all of them. That table is the source of V, J and clone size, and D and trimming were worked out from the DNA. This table has just over 300,000 clones, around 87% appearing once. Germline-derived CDR1 and CDR2 are SGHNT and YYREEE (reference sequence). The CDR3 consists of 13 residues. The trim removed 2 bases at V and 2 bases at J, leaving 1 base unmatched. This sequence joins TRBV5-4 and TRBJ2-7, with 7 bases lining up with TRBD1. This TCR derives from a man between 18 and 35 years old with active or convalescent COVID-19. The sample comprised peripheral blood. The CDR3 DNA sequence: TGTGCCAGCAGCTTTACAGGGGCCTACGAGCAGTACTTC. Protein sequence: CASSFTGAYEQYF.